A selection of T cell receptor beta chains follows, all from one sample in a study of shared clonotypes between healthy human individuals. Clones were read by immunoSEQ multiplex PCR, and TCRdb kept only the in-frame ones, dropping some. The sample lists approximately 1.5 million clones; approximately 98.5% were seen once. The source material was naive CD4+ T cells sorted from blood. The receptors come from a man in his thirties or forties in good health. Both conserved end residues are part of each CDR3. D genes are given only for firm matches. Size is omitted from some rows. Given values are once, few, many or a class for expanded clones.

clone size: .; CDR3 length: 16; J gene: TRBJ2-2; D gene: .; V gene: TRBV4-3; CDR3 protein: CASSPREGANTGELFF; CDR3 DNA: TGCGCCAGCAGCCCTCGGGAAGGAGCGAACACCGGGGAGCTGTTTTTT
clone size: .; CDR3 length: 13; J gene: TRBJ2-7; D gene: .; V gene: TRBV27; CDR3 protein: CASTGTANREQYF; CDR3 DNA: TGTGCCAGTACTGGAACAGCGAATAGGGAGCAGTACTTC
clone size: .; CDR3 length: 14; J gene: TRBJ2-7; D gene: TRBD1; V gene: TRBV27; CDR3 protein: CASSSAGTEYEQYF; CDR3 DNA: TGTGCCAGCAGTTCGGCCGGGACAGAGTACGAGCAGTACTTC
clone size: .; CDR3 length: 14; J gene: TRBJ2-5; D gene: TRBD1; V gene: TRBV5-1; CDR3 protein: CASSFNRGPETQYF; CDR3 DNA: TGCGCCAGCAGCTTCAACAGGGGCCCGGAGACCCAGTACTTC
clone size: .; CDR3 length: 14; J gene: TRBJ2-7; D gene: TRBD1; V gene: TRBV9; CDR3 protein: CASSVGTGSGEQYF; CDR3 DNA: TGTGCCAGCAGCGTAGGGACAGGGTCGGGCGAGCAGTACTTC
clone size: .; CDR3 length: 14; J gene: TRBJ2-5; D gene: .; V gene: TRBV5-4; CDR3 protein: CASSSHVNQETQYF; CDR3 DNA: TGTGCCAGCAGCTCCCACGTGAACCAAGAGACCCAGTACTTC
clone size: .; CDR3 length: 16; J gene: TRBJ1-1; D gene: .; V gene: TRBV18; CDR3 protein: CASSPLGQMGGTEAFF; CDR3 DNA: TGTGCCAGCTCACCATTAGGACAGATGGGAGGCACTGAAGCTTTCTTT
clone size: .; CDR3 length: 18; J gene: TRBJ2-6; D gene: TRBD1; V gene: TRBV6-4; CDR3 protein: CASSAGDRSNSGANVLTF; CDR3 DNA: TGTGCCAGCAGTGCCGGGGACAGGAGTAACTCTGGGGCCAACGTCCTGACTTTC
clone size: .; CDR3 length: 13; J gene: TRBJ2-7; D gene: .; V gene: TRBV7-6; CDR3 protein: CASGRSHLYEQYF; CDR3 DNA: TGTGCCAGCGGACGTTCCCACCTATACGAGCAGTACTTC
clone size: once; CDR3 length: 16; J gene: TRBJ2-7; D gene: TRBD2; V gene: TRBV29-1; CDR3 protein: CSAAGTRRTSAYEQYF; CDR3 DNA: TGCAGCGCGGCCGGGACACGAAGGACTAGCGCCTACGAGCAGTACTTC
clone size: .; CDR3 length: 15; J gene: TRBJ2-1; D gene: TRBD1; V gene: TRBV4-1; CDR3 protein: CASSQAGTGKNEQFF; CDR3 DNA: TGCGCCAGCAGCCAAGCCGGGACAGGGAAGAATGAGCAGTTCTTC
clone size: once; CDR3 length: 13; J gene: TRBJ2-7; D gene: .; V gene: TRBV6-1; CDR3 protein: CASRAPSAYEQYF; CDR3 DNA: TGTGCCAGCAGGGCCCCTTCGGCCTACGAGCAGTACTTC
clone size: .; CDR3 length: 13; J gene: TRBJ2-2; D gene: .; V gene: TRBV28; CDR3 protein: CASSLEGRGELFF; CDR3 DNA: TGTGCCAGCAGTTTAGAGGGAAGAGGGGAGCTGTTTTTT